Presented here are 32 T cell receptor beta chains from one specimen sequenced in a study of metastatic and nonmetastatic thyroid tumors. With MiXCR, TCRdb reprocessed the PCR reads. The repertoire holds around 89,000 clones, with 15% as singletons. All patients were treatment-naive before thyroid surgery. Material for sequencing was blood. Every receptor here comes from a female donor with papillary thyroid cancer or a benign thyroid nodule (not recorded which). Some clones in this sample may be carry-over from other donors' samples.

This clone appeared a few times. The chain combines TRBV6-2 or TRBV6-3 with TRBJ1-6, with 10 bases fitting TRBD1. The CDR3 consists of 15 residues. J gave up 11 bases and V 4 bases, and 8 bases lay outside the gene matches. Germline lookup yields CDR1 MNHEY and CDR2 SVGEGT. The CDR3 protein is CASSWKGQGNAPLHF. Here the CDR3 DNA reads TGTGCCAGCAGTTGGAAGGGACAGGGGAACGCACCCCTCCACTTT.

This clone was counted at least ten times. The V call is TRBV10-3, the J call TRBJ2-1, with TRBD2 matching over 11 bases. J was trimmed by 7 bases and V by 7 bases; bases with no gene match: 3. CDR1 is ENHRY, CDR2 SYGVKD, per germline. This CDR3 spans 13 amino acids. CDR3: CAITGTSGNEQFF. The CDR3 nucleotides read TGTGCCATCACCGGGACTAGCGGTAATGAGCAGTTCTTC.

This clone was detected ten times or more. The CDR3 loop is CASSFQGGNQPQHF. DNA for the CDR3: TGTGCCAGCAGTTTTCAGGGAGGCAATCAGCCCCAGCATTTT. The V and J genes are TRBV27 and TRBJ1-5; possible D gene TRBD1, 5 bases. This CDR3 is 14 amino acids long. V shed 3 bases and J shed 2 bases, with 8 bases lying between them. Germline V lookup: CDR1 MNHEY, CDR2 SMNVEV (reference sequence).

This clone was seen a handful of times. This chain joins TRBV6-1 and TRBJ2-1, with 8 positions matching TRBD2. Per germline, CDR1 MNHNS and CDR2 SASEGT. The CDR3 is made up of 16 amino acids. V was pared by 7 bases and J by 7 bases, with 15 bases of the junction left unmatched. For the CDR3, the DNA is TGTGCCAGCAATGACCCGGGACTAGTGGGAGAAAATGAGCAGTTCTTC. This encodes CASNDPGLVGENEQFF.

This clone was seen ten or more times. The CDR3 nucleotides read TGTGCCAGCAGTCACGGCAGGGAGATGAACACTGAAGCTTTCTTT. Translated: CASSHGREMNTEAFF. The chain has TRBV28 and TRBJ1-1, with D tentatively TRBD1 (5 bases). Trimming took off 5 bases at V and 0 bases at J, with 13 bases between the two ends. The CDR3 extends over 15 amino acids. CDR1 and CDR2 from the germline V gene are MDHEN and SYDVKM.

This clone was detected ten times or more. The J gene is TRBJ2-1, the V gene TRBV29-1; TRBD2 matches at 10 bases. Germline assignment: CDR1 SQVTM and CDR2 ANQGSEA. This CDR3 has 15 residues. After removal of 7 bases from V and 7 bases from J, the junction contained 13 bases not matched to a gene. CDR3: CSARPGTSVGNEQFF. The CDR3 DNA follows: TGCAGCGCCCGCCCCGGGACTAGCGTGGGGAATGAGCAGTTCTTC.

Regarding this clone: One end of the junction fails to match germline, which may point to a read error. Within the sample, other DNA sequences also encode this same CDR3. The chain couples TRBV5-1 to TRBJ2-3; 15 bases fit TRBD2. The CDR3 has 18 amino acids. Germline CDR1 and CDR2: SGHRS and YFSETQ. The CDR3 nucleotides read TGCGCCAGCAGCCCAAGCGGACTAGCGGGGGGGCGAGCAGATACACAGTATTTT. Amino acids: CASSPSGLAGGRADTQYF.

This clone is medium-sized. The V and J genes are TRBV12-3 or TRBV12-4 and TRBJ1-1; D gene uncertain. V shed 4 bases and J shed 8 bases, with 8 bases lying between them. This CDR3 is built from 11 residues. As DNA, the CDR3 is TGTGCCAGCAGTTCGACAATGGAAGCTTTCTTT. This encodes CASSSTMEAFF.

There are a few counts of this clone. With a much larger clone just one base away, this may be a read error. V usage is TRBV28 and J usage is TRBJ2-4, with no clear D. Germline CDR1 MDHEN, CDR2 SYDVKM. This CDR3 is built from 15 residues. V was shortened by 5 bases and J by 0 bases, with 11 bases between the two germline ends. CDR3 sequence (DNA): TGTGCCAGCAGTCCTGTTCAGTTAGCCAAAAACATTCAGTACTTC. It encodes CASSPVQLAKNIQYF.

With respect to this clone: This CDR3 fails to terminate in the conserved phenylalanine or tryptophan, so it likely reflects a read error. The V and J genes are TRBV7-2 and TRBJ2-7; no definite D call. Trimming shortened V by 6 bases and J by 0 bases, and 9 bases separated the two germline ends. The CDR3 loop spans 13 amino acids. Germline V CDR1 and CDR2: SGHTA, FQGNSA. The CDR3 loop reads CASSCGVSYEQYS. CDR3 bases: TGTGCCAGCAGTTGTGGAGTCTCCTACGAGCAGTACTCC.

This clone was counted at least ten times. The CDR3: CASSLETDSPLHF. The CDR3 nucleotides read TGTGCCAGCAGCTTAGAAACGGATTCACCCCTCCACTTT. This chain joins TRBV7-9 and TRBJ1-6; D ambiguous. Germline V gene sequence: CDR1 SEHNR, CDR2 FQNEAQ (reference sequence). The CDR3 length is 13 residues. V was shortened by 1 base and J by 8 bases, with 6 bases between the two germline ends.

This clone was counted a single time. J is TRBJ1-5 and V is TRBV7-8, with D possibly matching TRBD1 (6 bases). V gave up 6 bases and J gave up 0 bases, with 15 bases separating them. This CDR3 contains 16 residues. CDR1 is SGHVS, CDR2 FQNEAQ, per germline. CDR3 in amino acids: CASSRGGADSNQPQHF. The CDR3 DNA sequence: TGTGCCAGCAGTCGTGGGGGGGCCGATAGCAATCAGCCCCAGCATTTT.

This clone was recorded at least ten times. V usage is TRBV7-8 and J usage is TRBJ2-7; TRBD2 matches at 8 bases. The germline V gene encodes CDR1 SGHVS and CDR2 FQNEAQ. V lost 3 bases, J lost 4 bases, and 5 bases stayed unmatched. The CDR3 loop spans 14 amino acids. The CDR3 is CASSLERGLYEQYF. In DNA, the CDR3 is TGTGCCAGCAGCTTGGAGCGGGGGTTATACGAGCAGTACTTC.

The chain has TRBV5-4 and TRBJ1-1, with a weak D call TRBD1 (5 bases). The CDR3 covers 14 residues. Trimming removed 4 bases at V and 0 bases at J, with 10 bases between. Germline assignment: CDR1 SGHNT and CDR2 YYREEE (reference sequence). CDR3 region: CASSPTVMNTEAFF. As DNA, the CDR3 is TGTGCCAGCAGCCCGACAGTCATGAACACTGAAGCTTTCTTT.

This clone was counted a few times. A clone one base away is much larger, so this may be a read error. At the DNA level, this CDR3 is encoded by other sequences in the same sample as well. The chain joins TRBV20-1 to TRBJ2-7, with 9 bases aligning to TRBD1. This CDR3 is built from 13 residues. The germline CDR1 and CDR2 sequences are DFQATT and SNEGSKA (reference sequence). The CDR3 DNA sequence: TGCAGCGCACTACAGGGGGCATCCTACGAGCAGTACTTC. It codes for CSALQGASYEQYF.

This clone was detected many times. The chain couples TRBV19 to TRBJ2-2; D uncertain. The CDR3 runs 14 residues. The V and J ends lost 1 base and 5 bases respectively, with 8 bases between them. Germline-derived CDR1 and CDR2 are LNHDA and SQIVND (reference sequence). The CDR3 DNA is TGTGCCAGTAGTATAGGGGCCATTACCGGGGAGCTGTTTTTT. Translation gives CASSIGAITGELFF.

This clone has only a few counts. Here the CDR3 reads CASRPNAYRNQPQHF. CDR3 DNA sequence: TGTGCCAGTAGGCCGAACGCTTACAGAAATCAGCCCCAGCATTTT. The chain combines TRBV19 with TRBJ1-5; D ambiguous. Between the trimmed V and J ends, which lost 6 bases and 4 bases, there was a span of 16 bases. This CDR3 contains 15 residues. Germline V lookup: CDR1 LNHDA, CDR2 SQIVND (reference sequence).

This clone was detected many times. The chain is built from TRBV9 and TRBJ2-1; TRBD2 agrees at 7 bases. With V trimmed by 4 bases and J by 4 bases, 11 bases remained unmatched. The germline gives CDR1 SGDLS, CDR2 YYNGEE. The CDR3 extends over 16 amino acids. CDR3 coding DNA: TGTGCCAGCAGCCTGTCGAGCGGGGCCACTTACAATGAGCAGTTCTTC. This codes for CASSLSSGATYNEQFF.

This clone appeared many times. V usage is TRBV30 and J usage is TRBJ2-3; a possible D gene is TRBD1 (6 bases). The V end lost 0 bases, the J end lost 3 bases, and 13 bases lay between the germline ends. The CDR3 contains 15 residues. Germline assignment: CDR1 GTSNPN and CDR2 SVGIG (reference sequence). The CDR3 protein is CAWSVQTGLTDTQYF. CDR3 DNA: TGTGCCTGGAGTGTACAAACAGGGTTGACAGATACGCAGTATTTT.

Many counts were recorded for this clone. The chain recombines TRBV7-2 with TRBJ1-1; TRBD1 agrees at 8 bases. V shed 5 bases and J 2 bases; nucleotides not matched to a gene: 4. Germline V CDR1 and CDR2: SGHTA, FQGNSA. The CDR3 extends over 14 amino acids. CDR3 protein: CASSMGQANTEAFF. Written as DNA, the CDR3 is TGTGCCAGCAGCATGGGACAGGCAAACACTGAAGCTTTCTTT.

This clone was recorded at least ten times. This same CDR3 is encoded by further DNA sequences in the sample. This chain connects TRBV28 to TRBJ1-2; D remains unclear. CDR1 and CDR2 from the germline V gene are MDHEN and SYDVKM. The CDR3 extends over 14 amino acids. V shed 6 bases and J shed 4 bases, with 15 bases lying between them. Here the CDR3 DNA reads TGTGCCAGCAGCCCCCCCCAGGTCCCCTATGGCTACACCTTC. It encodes CASSPPQVPYGYTF.

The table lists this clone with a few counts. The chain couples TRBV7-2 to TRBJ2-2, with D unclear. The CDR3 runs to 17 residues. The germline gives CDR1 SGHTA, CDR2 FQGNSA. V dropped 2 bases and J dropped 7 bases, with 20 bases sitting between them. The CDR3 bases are TGTGCCAGCAGCTTATCGCCGAGGTATCGGGTGGGCGGGGAGCTGTTTTTT. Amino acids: CASSLSPRYRVGGELFF.

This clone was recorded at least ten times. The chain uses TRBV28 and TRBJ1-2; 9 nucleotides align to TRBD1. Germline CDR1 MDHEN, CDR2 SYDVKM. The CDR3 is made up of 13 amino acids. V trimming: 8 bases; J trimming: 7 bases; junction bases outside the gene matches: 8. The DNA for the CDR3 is TGTGCCAGCGCCACGGGACAGGGCTCTGGCTACACCTTC. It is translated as CASATGQGSGYTF.

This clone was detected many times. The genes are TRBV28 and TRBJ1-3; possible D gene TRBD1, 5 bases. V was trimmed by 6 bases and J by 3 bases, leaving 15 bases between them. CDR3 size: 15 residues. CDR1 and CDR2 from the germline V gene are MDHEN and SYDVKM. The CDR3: CASSNTLGDGNTIYF. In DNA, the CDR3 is TGTGCCAGCAGCAACACCTTAGGGGATGGAAACACCATATATTTT.

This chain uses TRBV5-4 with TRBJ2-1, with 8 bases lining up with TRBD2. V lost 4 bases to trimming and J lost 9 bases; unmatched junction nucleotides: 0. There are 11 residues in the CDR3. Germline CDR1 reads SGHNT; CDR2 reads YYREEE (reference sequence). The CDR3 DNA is TGTGCCAGCAGCCGGGGGGGTGAGCAGTTCTTC. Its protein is CASSRGGEQFF.

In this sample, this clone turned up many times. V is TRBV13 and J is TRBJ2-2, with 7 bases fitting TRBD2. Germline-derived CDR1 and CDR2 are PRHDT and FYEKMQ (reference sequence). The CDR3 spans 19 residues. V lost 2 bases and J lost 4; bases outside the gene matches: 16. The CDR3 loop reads CASSLRGLRVGRGTGELFF. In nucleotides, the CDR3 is TGTGCCAGCAGCTTAAGGGGACTACGCGTTGGGCGTGGCACCGGGGAGCTGTTTTTT.

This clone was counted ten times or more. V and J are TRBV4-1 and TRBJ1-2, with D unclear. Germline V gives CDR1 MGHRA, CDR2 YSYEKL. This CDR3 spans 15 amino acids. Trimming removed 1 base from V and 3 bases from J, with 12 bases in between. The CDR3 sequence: CASSQVSQRDYGYTF. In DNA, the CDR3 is TGCGCCAGCAGCCAAGTGTCCCAGAGGGACTATGGCTACACCTTC.

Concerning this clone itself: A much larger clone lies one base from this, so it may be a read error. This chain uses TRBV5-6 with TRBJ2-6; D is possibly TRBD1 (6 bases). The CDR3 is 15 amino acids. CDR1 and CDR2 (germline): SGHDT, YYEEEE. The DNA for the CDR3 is TGTGCCAGCAGCCCACAGGGACCCCGGGCCAACGTCCTGAATTTC. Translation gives CASSPQGPRANVLNF.

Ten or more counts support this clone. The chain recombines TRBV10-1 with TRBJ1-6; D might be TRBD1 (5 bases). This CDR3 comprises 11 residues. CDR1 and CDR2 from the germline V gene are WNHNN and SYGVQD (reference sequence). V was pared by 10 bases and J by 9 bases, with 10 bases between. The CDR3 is CATLDSSPLHF. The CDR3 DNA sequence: TGCGCCACCCTAGACAGTTCACCCCTCCACTTT.

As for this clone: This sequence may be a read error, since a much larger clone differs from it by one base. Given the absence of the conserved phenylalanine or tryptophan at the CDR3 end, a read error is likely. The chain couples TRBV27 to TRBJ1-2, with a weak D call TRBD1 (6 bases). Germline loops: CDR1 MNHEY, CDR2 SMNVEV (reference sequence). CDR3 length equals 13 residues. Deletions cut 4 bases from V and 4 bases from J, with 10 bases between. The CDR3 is CASSSTGVYGYTS. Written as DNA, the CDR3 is TGTGCCAGCAGTTCGACAGGCGTCTATGGCTACACCTCC.

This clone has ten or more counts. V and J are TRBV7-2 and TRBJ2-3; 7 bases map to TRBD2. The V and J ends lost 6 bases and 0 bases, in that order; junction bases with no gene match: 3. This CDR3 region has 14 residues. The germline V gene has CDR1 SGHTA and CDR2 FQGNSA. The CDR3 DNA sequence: TGTGCCAGCAGAGCGGGGAGGAGCACAGATACGCAGTATTTT. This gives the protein CASRAGRSTDTQYF. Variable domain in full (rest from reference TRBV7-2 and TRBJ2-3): GAGVSQSPSNKVTEKGKDVELRCDPISGHTALYWYRQSLGQGLEFLIYFQGNSAPDKSGLPSDRFSAERTGGSVSTLTIQRTQQEDSAVYLCASRAGRSTDTQYFGPGTRLTVL.

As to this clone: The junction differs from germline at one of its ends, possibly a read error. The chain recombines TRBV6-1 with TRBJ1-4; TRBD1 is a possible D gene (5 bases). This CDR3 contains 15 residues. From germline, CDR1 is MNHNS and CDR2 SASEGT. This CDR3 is CASRPGGYGLEKVFF. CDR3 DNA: TGTGCCAGCAGACCCGGGGGGTACGGCTTAGAAAAAGTGTTTTTT.